This T cell receptor (beta chain) was recovered during a study of CD8 T cells in Susac syndrome. Study results and caveats: The authors acknowledged that the study's TCR sequencing and HLA analysis involved relatively few individuals.

Comments on this clonotype: Its antigen is not known.

The RNA, about 0.45 to 1 ug, was put through reverse transcription using random hexamers. With immunoSEQ multiplex PCR, TCR beta CDR3 was amplified across 54 Vbeta and 13 Jbeta. Each CDR3 protein gets one entry after TCRdb re-called the immunoSEQ multiplex PCR reads with MiXCR. There are about 280,000 distinct CDR3 sequences in the sample; more than 75% occur only once, and approximately 0.11% lies in the top ten. Germline trimming cut 3 bases from V and 10 bases from J; bases unmatched to any gene: 5. Germline CDR1 DFQATT, CDR2 SNEGSKA (reference sequence). This CDR3 is 14 amino acids long. V is TRBV20-1 and J is TRBJ2-1; TRBD2 aligns across 14 bases. The sample consisted of CD8+ T cells from PBMCs. The receptor comes from a human donor with multiple sclerosis. CDR3 bases: TGCAGTGCTAGGACTAGCGGGAGGGAGGGAGAGCAGTTCTTC. Its protein product is CSARTSGREGEQFF.